The entry below describes one T cell receptor beta chain. Its cognate antigen is unknown. The TCR alpha and TCR beta cDNA libraries, bearing sample barcodes and UMIs, were generated by 5'RACE using constant-segment primers. TCRdb analysed the 5' RACE reads with MiXCR anew, one entry per CDR3 protein. The top ten clones hold 10% to 15% of a sample with 470,000 or so distinct CDR3 sequences, 15% to 20% of them seen once. This sample is drawn from a study of T-cell memory formation after mild COVID-19. Study-wide results and caveats: CD4/CD8 balance characterized clones contracting day 15 to 85, and CD4+ skew characterized later expanders.

Trimming took 3 bases from V and 4 from J; bases not matched to a gene: 7. Germline V gives CDR1 SGHRS, CDR2 YFSETQ. The length of the CDR3 is 15 residues. The rearrangement uses TRBV5-1 and TRBJ1-1; the match to TRBD1 covers 9 bases. Material for sequencing was PBMCs or a T cell subset sorted from them (not recorded which). The TCR comes from an adult woman who had mild COVID-19 (a few samples of this study predate the infection). Cell type and time point are not known. CDR3 DNA: TGCGCCAGCAGCTCCACACAGGGGGCGTCCACTGAAGCTTTCTTT. It specifies CASSSTQGASTEAFF.